One sample yielded the 26 T cell receptor beta chains listed below, sequenced in a study of cytomegalovirus exposure and HLA in healthy donors. The primer mix had 60 Vbeta and 13 Jbeta primers. Profiling relied on immunoSEQ multiplex PCR, and the TCRdb table lists in-frame clones only, not all of them. Of about 170,000 clones detected, just under 80% appear once; the ten largest clones hold less than 15%. The specimen was PBMCs. These receptors were collected from a woman in her forties or fifties in good health and CMV-seropositive.

The table lists this clone with a count of one. This chain connects TRBV11-2 to TRBJ2-3, with 9 bases fitting TRBD1. Germline CDR1 SGHAT, CDR2 FQNNGV. V lost 1 base, J lost 3 bases, and 8 bases stayed unmatched. This CDR3 comprises 17 residues. The chain's CDR3 is CASSLGAQGAFTDTQYF. DNA of the CDR3: TGTGCCAGCAGCTTAGGAGCACAGGGGGCTTTTACAGATACGCAGTATTTT.

This clone was seen a handful of times. As DNA, the CDR3 is TGCGCCAGCAGCTTGGCGCAGGGGGCCACTGAAGCTTTCTTT. Translated: CASSLAQGATEAFF. The chain links TRBV5-1 to TRBJ1-1, with 8 bases fitting TRBD1. Per germline, CDR1 SGHRS and CDR2 YFSETQ. The trim removed 0 bases at V and 4 bases at J, leaving 2 bases unmatched. This CDR3 comprises 14 residues.

The chain has TRBV2 and TRBJ1-5, with 8 bases matching TRBD1. The V gene end was trimmed by 7 bases and the J gene end by 2 bases; junction bases not matched to a gene: 4. The CDR3 consists of 14 residues. Germline lookup yields CDR1 SNHLY and CDR2 FYNNEI. The CDR3 sequence is CASMETGGNQPQHF. The CDR3 DNA follows: TGTGCCAGCATGGAGACAGGGGGCAATCAGCCCCAGCATTTT.

The table lists this clone with a count of one. This rearrangement joins TRBV5-1 to TRBJ2-2, with 8 bases aligning to TRBD1. Trimming removed 4 bases from V and 6 bases from J; junction bases left unmatched: 8. Germline CDR1 is SGHRS and CDR2 is YFSETQ. The CDR3 length is 15 residues. CDR3 region: CASSIGQGPPGELFF. In nucleotides, the CDR3 is TGCGCCAGCAGCATCGGACAGGGCCCCCCCGGGGAGCTGTTTTTT. The full variable domain, rest sourced from reference TRBV5-1 and TRBJ2-2, is KAGVTQTPRYLIKTRGQQVTLSCSPISGHRSVSWYQQTPGQGLQFLFEYFSETQRNKGNFPGRFSGRQFSNSRSEMNVSTLELGDSALYLCASSIGQGPPGELFFGEGSRLTVL.

The chain employs TRBV7-9 and TRBJ2-3, with 8 bases fitting TRBD1. V shed 5 bases and J 1 base; nucleotides not matched to a gene: 5. The CDR3 totals 15 residues. The germline V gene has CDR1 SEHNR and CDR2 FQNEAQ (reference sequence). CDR3 in amino acids: CASSRTGTGTDTQYF. As DNA, the CDR3 is TGTGCCAGCAGCCGGACAGGGACAGGCACAGATACGCAGTATTTT.

The chain uses TRBV4-1 and TRBJ1-2; D is unresolved. Germline lookup yields CDR1 MGHRA and CDR2 YSYEKL. The CDR3 length is 15 residues. Trimming removed 0 bases at V and 4 bases at J, with 12 bases between. This chain's CDR3 is CASSQEGSGSYGYTF. The CDR3, as DNA: TGCGCCAGCAGCCAAGAAGGTTCCGGGAGCTATGGCTACACCTTC.

This clone was observed a few times. Here the CDR3 reads CAKKSSGNTIYF. In DNA form, the CDR3 reads TGTGCCAAAAAGAGCTCTGGAAACACCATATATTTT. This chain uses TRBV2 with TRBJ1-3; D call uncertain. Germline lookup yields CDR1 SNHLY and CDR2 FYNNEI. Trimming removed 10 bases from V and 0 bases from J, with 7 bases in between. There are 12 residues in the CDR3.

V and J are TRBV2 and TRBJ2-2; D remains unclear. The CDR3 is 15 residues long. Germline CDR1 is SNHLY and CDR2 is FYNNEI. V lost 5 bases, J lost 0 bases, and 10 bases lay in between. CDR3 region: CASSILNSNTGELFF. The CDR3 bases are TGTGCCAGCAGTATACTGAATTCGAACACCGGGGAGCTGTTTTTT.

Regarding this clone: An end of the junction does not agree with germline; a read error may underlie this. The chain carries TRBV10-3 and TRBJ1-2, with D unresolved. Germline V gene data show CDR1 as ENHRY and CDR2 as SYGVKD. The CDR3 runs 13 residues. This CDR3 is CATSDGIAYGYTF. CDR3 nucleotides: TGTGCCACCAGTGACGGGATTGCCTATGGCTACACCTTC.

The CDR3 is CASSNGQGSYNEQFF. CDR3 nucleotide sequence: TGCGCCAGCAGCAACGGACAGGGCTCCTACAATGAGCAGTTCTTC. The chain has TRBV5-1 and TRBJ2-1; 8 bases are shared with TRBD1. The junction had 3 bases not matched to a gene; V was cut back by 4 bases and J by 0 bases. CDR1 and CDR2 (germline): SGHRS, YFSETQ. The CDR3 sequence is 15 residues long.

The chain carries TRBV5-6 and TRBJ2-5, with D possibly being TRBD1 (6 bases). The J call may not be correct, given that the DNA end is closer to TRBJ2-7. Germline V CDR1 and CDR2: SGHDT, YYEEEE. The CDR3 sequence is 14 residues long. The CDR3 DNA is TGTGCCAGCAGCTTGAGGCAGGGACACTACGAGCAGTACTTC. It yields the protein CASSLRQGHYEQYF.

CDR3 sequence reads: CASGYEQYF. The CDR3 DNA is TGTGCCAGCGGTTACGAGCAGTACTTC. This rearrangement joins TRBV27 to TRBJ2-5; D is unresolved. The J call may be wrong; the DNA end is better matched by TRBJ2-7. The CDR3 consists of 9 residues. Germline CDR1 MNHEY, CDR2 SMNVEV (reference sequence).

The chain recombines TRBV5-1 with TRBJ2-1; 7 nucleotides align to TRBD1. The V gene's germline CDR1 is SGHRS and CDR2 YFSETQ. V lost 4 bases and J lost 9; bases outside the gene matches: 10. The CDR3 runs to 14 residues. CDR3 region: CASSPGTARREQFF. The CDR3, as DNA: TGCGCCAGCAGCCCCGGGACAGCCAGGCGTGAGCAGTTCTTC. Full variable domain (outside the CDR3, taken from reference TRBV5-1 and TRBJ2-1): KAGVTQTPRYLIKTRGQQVTLSCSPISGHRSVSWYQQTPGQGLQFLFEYFSETQRNKGNFPGRFSGRQFSNSRSEMNVSTLELGDSALYLCASSPGTARREQFFGPGTRLTVL.

V usage is TRBV18 and J usage is TRBJ1-2; D unclear. V was clipped by 3 bases and J by 8 bases, with 10 bases between them. The CDR3 runs to 12 residues. Looked up from germline, CDR1 is KGHSH and CDR2 is LQKENI. CDR3 residues: CASSPGVGGYTF. CDR3 nucleotide sequence: TGTGCCAGCTCACCCGGGGTAGGCGGCTACACCTTC.

The chain carries TRBV6-5 and TRBJ2-7; TRBD1 aligns across 7 bases. Losses at the gene ends were 8 bases for V and 4 bases for J; bases not matched to a gene: 8. The CDR3 is 13 amino acids. The germline V gene encodes CDR1 MNHEY and CDR2 SVGAGI. CDR3 DNA: TGTGCCAGCTTGGGCAGGGGGAATTACGAGCAGTACTTC. Translation gives CASLGRGNYEQYF.

The chain is built from TRBV19 and TRBJ1-1, with unresolved D. The germline gives CDR1 LNHDA, CDR2 SQIVND (reference sequence). Trimming shortened V by 7 bases and J by 4 bases, and 13 bases separated the two germline ends. The length of the CDR3 is 13 residues. The CDR3 loop reads CASTVGRTTEAFF. Here the CDR3 DNA reads TGTGCCAGTACCGTAGGGAGAACCACTGAAGCTTTCTTT.

This clone was counted a few times. The chain employs TRBV5-4 and TRBJ1-6; D is uncertain. CDR1 is SGHNT, CDR2 YYREEE, per germline (reference sequence). This CDR3 has 15 amino acids. V was cut by 4 bases and J by 7 bases, with 15 bases left in between. In DNA, the CDR3 is TGTGCCAGCAGCCCTGGTCGGGGATCCAATTCACCCCTCCACTTT. Its translation: CASSPGRGSNSPLHF.

This chain links TRBV10-1 with TRBJ2-4, with TRBD1 identical over 7 bases. Trimming cost V 2 bases and J 3 bases; bases outside gene matches: 4. This CDR3 has 15 amino acids. Looked up from germline, CDR1 is WNHNN and CDR2 is SYGVQD (reference sequence). CDR3 residues: CASSEGRGCKNIQYF. CDR3 coding DNA: TGCGCCAGCAGTGAGGGCAGGGGGTGCAAAAACATTCAGTACTTC.

The rearrangement uses TRBV5-1 and TRBJ2-3, with D tentatively TRBD1 (5 bases). CDR1 is SGHRS, CDR2 YFSETQ, per germline. Trimming shortened V by 0 bases and J by 3 bases, and 11 bases separated the two germline ends. The CDR3 spans 15 residues. The CDR3 is CASSLGRAETDTQYF. CDR3 DNA: TGCGCCAGCAGCTTGGGCAGGGCGGAAACAGATACGCAGTATTTT.

This clone was seen a few times. The V gene is TRBV29-1, the J gene TRBJ2-7, with a tentative D call TRBD1 (5 bases). V gave up 5 bases and J gave up 1 base, with 9 bases separating them. This CDR3 spans 12 amino acids. Germline V lookup: CDR1 SQVTM, CDR2 ANQGSEA. As DNA, the CDR3 is TGCAGCGTTTTAGGGGAATCCTACGAGCAGTACTTC. Translation gives CSVLGESYEQYF.

This chain links TRBV4-1 with TRBJ2-7, with 11 positions matching TRBD1. The V gene's germline CDR1 is MGHRA and CDR2 YSYEKL. V shed 1 base, J shed 4 bases, and the junction held 12 bases outside the gene matches. The CDR3 runs 18 residues. The CDR3 spells CASSQVGFGTGGSYEQYF. The CDR3 DNA follows: TGCGCCAGCAGCCAAGTTGGGTTTGGGACAGGGGGATCGTACGAGCAGTACTTC.

The chain links TRBV9 to TRBJ2-6, with D possibly matching TRBD1 (6 bases). Trimming took off 0 bases at V and 2 bases at J, with 6 bases between the two ends. CDR1 and CDR2 (germline): SGDLS, YYNGEE. The CDR3 has 15 residues. The CDR3 bases are TGTGCCAGCAGCGTAGAGGGGGCTGGGGCCAACGTCCTGACTTTC. This sequence encodes CASSVEGAGANVLTF. Complete variable domain (other parts from reference TRBV9 and TRBJ2-6): DSGVTQTPKHLITATGQRVTLRCSPRSGDLSVYWYQQSLDQGLQFLIQYYNGEERAKGNILERFSAQQFPDLHSELNLSSLELGDSALYFCASSVEGAGANVLTFGAGSRLTVL.

The chain uses TRBV6-5 and TRBJ1-1; 10 positions match TRBD1. The length of the CDR3 is 14 residues. The germline CDR1 and CDR2 sequences are MNHEY and SVGAGI. V dropped 4 bases and J dropped 3; count of bases not matched to a gene: 2. In nucleotides, the CDR3 is TGTGCCAGCAGTTGGACAGGGGGGGACACTGAAGCTTTCTTT. Translated: CASSWTGGDTEAFF.

There are a few counts of this clone. In DNA form, the CDR3 reads TGCGCCAGCAGCCAAGGGGACCTAGCGGGTATCAGCTACGAGCAGTACTTC. Translating gives CASSQGDLAGISYEQYF. The chain has TRBV4-1 and TRBJ2-7, with 8 bases aligning to TRBD2. The junction had 11 bases not matched to a gene; V was cut back by 1 base and J by 3 bases. This CDR3 has 17 residues. Germline CDR1 and CDR2: MGHRA and YSYEKL.

A few counts support this clone. The CDR3 coding sequence is TGCGCCAGCACCGTCAGGGGTCGTACAGATACGCAGTATTTT. Its protein is CASTVRGRTDTQYF. The chain carries TRBV5-1 and TRBJ2-3; a possible D gene is TRBD1 (6 bases). The V gene's germline CDR1 is SGHRS and CDR2 YFSETQ. This CDR3 comprises 14 residues. Trimming shortened V by 6 bases and J by 3 bases, and 14 bases separated the two germline ends.

Regarding this clone: The junction departs from germline at one end; a sequencing error may be responsible. V gene TRBV7-9 combines with J gene TRBJ1-1; D is perhaps TRBD1 (5 bases). Germline assignment: CDR1 SEHNR and CDR2 FQNEAQ (reference sequence). The CDR3 runs 17 residues. As DNA, the CDR3 is TGTTCCAGCAGCTTCTCCCAATTTCAGGGCGCGGTCCCTGAAGCTTTCTTT. Protein sequence: CSSSFSQFQGAVPEAFF.